The 27 T cell receptor beta chains below come from one sample, sequenced in a study of blood T cell repertoires in COVID-19. Repertoires were generated with immunoSEQ multiplex PCR, while TCRdb's copy carries only in-frame clones and drops some. Of around 130,000 clones detected, approximately 85% appear once; the ten largest clones hold more than 3.5%. Sequencing was done on a sample of peripheral blood. The receptors originated from a human donor in a cohort sampled during active COVID-19.

V and J are TRBV9 and TRBJ2-1; 9 nucleotides align to TRBD1. Trimming at V came to 0 bases and at J to 8 bases, leaving 6 bases not matched to a gene. This CDR3 region has 15 residues. Germline V gives CDR1 SGDLS, CDR2 YYNGEE. The CDR3 region has the DNA TGTGCCAGCAGCGTAGAAGGGACAGGGTCCGATGAGCAGTTCTTC. Translated, it gives CASSVEGTGSDEQFF.

The chain carries TRBV4-3 and TRBJ1-5; TRBD1 is a possible D gene (6 bases). Trimming removed 4 bases from V and 4 bases from J, with 11 bases in between. Germline values: CDR1 LGHNA, CDR2 YSLEER. The CDR3 has 14 residues. In nucleotides, the CDR3 is TGCGCCAGCAGCCCAGCCAGGGGTAATCAGCCCCAGCATTTT. It is translated as CASSPARGNQPQHF.

The chain uses TRBV12-3 or TRBV12-4 and TRBJ1-1; D is unresolved. The CDR3 is 12 residues long. V was pared by 3 bases and J by 6 bases, with 8 bases between. CDR3 sequence (DNA): TGTGCCAGCAGTTTGAGGGTGCCTGAAGCTTTCTTT. It encodes CASSLRVPEAFF.

V usage is TRBV3-1 (or the pseudogene TRBV3-2) and J usage is TRBJ2-5; 12 bases map to TRBD2. Losses at the gene ends were 6 bases for V and 2 bases for J; bases not matched to a gene: 7. This CDR3 has 16 amino acids. Looked up from germline, CDR1 is LGHDT and CDR2 is YNNKEL (reference sequence). The chain's CDR3 is CASRPTSGGSQETQYF. For the CDR3, the DNA is TGTGCCAGCAGGCCAACTAGCGGGGGGAGTCAAGAGACCCAGTACTTC.

This clone has just a few counts. The chain has TRBV6-5 and TRBJ1-1, with TRBD1 matching 8 bases. The CDR3 is 14 residues long. CDR1 and CDR2 from the germline V gene are MNHEY and SVGAGI. The V and J ends lost 4 bases and 6 bases, in that order; junction bases with no gene match: 7. Here the CDR3 reads CASSLRGQGAEAFF. Written as DNA, the CDR3 is TGTGCCAGCAGTTTAAGAGGACAGGGCGCTGAAGCTTTCTTT.

V gene TRBV9 combines with J gene TRBJ2-1, with 14 positions matching TRBD2. CDR3 length: 15 residues. Germline trimming cut 3 bases from V and 9 bases from J; bases unmatched to any gene: 5. Looked up from germline, CDR1 is SGDLS and CDR2 is YYNGEE. CDR3 region: CASSEAGTSGGEQFF. The CDR3, as DNA: TGTGCCAGCAGCGAAGCCGGGACTAGCGGGGGTGAGCAGTTCTTC. Combining the CDR3 with reference TRBV9 and TRBJ2-1 gives the whole variable domain DSGVTQTPKHLITATGQRVTLRCSPRSGDLSVYWYQQSLDQGLQFLIQYYNGEERAKGNILERFSAQQFPDLHSELNLSSLELGDSALYFCASSEAGTSGGEQFFGPGTRLTVL.

The V call is TRBV5-1, the J call TRBJ2-3; D possibly corresponds to TRBD2 (6 bases). The CDR3 length is 15 residues. Germline assignment: CDR1 SGHRS and CDR2 YFSETQ. Trimming removed 0 bases from V and 4 bases from J, with 12 bases in between. This CDR3 is CASSLVLASADTQYF. The CDR3 bases are TGCGCCAGCAGCTTGGTGCTAGCGAGCGCAGATACGCAGTATTTT.

This chain joins TRBV5-4 and TRBJ1-3, with D tentatively TRBD1 (6 bases). The length of the CDR3 is 15 residues. V gave up 1 base and J gave up 2 bases, with 10 bases separating them. CDR1 SGHNT and CDR2 YYREEE come from the germline V gene (reference sequence). The CDR3 protein is CASSLRGGPGNTIYF. The CDR3 DNA sequence: TGTGCCAGCAGCTTGAGGGGGGGCCCTGGAAACACCATATATTTT.

This sequence joins TRBV7-8 and TRBJ1-2; D gene unclear. Germline V gives CDR1 SGHVS, CDR2 FQNEAQ. The CDR3 runs to 13 residues. V was clipped by 1 base and J by 5 bases, with 8 bases between them. This CDR3 reads CASSLEALYGYTF. The DNA for the CDR3 is TGTGCCAGCAGCTTAGAAGCCCTATATGGCTACACCTTC. The entire variable domain, with the rest obtained from reference TRBV7-8 and TRBJ1-2, is as follows: GAGVSQSPRYKVAKRGQDVALRCDPISGHVSLFWYQQALGQGPEFLTYFQNEAQLDKSGLPSDRFFAERPEGSVSTLKIQRTQQEDSAVYLCASSLEALYGYTFGSGTRLTVV.

CDR3 protein: CASSYSIDSSEQFF. The CDR3 DNA reads TGTGCCAGCAGTTACTCTATAGACTCAAGCGAGCAGTTCTTC. This sequence joins TRBV6-2 or TRBV6-3 and TRBJ2-1; unclear D gene. Trimming shortened V by 0 bases and J by 10 bases, and 13 bases separated the two germline ends. CDR1 and CDR2 (germline): MNHEY, SVGEGT. CDR3 size: 14 residues.

The chain has TRBV6-5 and TRBJ2-5; the D gene is possibly TRBD2 (6 bases). Deletions cut 7 bases from V and 4 bases from J, with 16 bases between. CDR3 size: 14 residues. Germline V gives CDR1 MNHEY, CDR2 SVGAGI. As DNA, the CDR3 is TGTGCCAGCACCCCATCCAGGAGGGGAGAGACCCAGTACTTC. As protein: CASTPSRRGETQYF.

This chain joins TRBV11-2 and TRBJ1-1; D is uncertain. Deletions cut 0 bases from V and 2 bases from J, with 10 bases between. CDR1 SGHAT and CDR2 FQNNGV come from the germline V gene. The CDR3 contains 15 residues. Here the CDR3 reads CASSLESPGNTEAFF. As DNA, the CDR3 is TGTGCCAGCAGCTTAGAGTCCCCAGGAAACACTGAAGCTTTCTTT. Full variable domain (remainder filled in from reference TRBV11-2 and TRBJ1-1): EAGVAQSPRYKIIEKRQSVAFWCNPISGHATLYWYQQILGQGPKLLIQFQNNGVVDDSQLPKDRFSAERLKGVDSTLKIQPAKLEDSAVYLCASSLESPGNTEAFFGQGTRLTVV.

V gene TRBV30 combines with J gene TRBJ1-5; D is ambiguous. Germline V lookup: CDR1 GTSNPN, CDR2 SVGIG (reference sequence). Trimming took off 0 bases at V and 0 bases at J, with 6 bases between the two ends. This CDR3 has 14 residues. The CDR3 loop reads CAWSVGGSNQPQHF. Here the CDR3 DNA reads TGTGCCTGGAGTGTTGGCGGTAGCAATCAGCCCCAGCATTTT.

The chain carries TRBV7-9 and TRBJ1-1, with a tentative D call TRBD1 (6 bases). V lost 2 bases to trimming and J lost 4 bases, with 14 bases between them. Germline CDR1 and CDR2: SEHNR and FQNEAQ (reference sequence). CDR3 length equals 15 residues. CDR3 region: CASSLRDNRPTEAFF. The CDR3 DNA is TGTGCCAGCAGCTTACGGGACAACCGCCCCACTGAAGCTTTCTTT.

The J gene is TRBJ2-7, the V gene TRBV13; a possible D gene is TRBD2 (6 bases). Germline CDR1 is PRHDT and CDR2 is FYEKMQ (reference sequence). Trimming removed 0 bases at V and 3 bases at J, with 6 bases between. There are 13 residues in the CDR3. Here the CDR3 DNA reads TGTGCCAGCAGCTTAGGGGGGGGCTACGAGCAGTACTTC. This gives the protein CASSLGGGYEQYF.

The CDR3 region has the DNA TGCGCCAGCAGGGACGGTCCACCGGGACACCAACCGGGACAAGAGACCCAGTACTTC. It translates to CASRDGPPGHQPGQETQYF. The chain uses TRBV10-2 and TRBJ2-5; D perhaps matches TRBD1 (6 bases). There are 19 residues in the CDR3. The V end lost 6 bases, the J end lost 2 bases, and 28 bases lay between the germline ends. Germline V gene sequence: CDR1 WSHSY, CDR2 SAAADI.

The chain joins TRBV29-1 to TRBJ2-7; 10 bases are a match to TRBD2. J lost 7 bases, V lost 4 bases, and 7 bases had no gene match. The CDR3 runs 13 residues. Germline V gene sequence: CDR1 SQVTM, CDR2 ANQGSEA. The CDR3 region is CSVVASGREEQYV. The CDR3 DNA follows: TGCAGCGTTGTTGCCAGCGGGAGGGAGGAGCAGTACGTC.

The chain has TRBV3-1 (or the pseudogene TRBV3-2) and TRBJ1-2; TRBD1 is a possible D gene (5 bases). Germline V gives CDR1 LGHDT, CDR2 YNNKEL (reference sequence). This CDR3 is 15 amino acids long. V was trimmed by 1 base and J by 2 bases, leaving 11 bases between them. The CDR3 DNA follows: TGTGCCAGCAGCCAAGGCCGGGCAGGGAACTATGGCTACACCTTC. It codes for CASSQGRAGNYGYTF.

This chain joins TRBV5-5 and TRBJ2-5; a weak D match, TRBD1 (5 bases). The CDR3 length is 13 residues. The germline CDR1 and CDR2 sequences are SGHKS and YYEKEE (reference sequence). V was trimmed by 2 bases and J by 4 bases, leaving 9 bases between them. CDR3 region: CASSFVTGETQYF. In DNA form, the CDR3 reads TGTGCCAGCAGCTTCGTCACAGGAGAGACCCAGTACTTC.

The chain is built from TRBV6-6 and TRBJ1-6, with 9 bases fitting TRBD1. V lost 6 bases, J lost 7 bases, and 7 bases stayed unmatched. The CDR3 is 15 amino acids. The germline CDR1 and CDR2 sequences are MNHNY and SVGAGI (reference sequence). CDR3 protein: CASRTTGGGNSPLHF. CDR3 nucleotide sequence: TGTGCCAGCAGGACCACAGGGGGCGGAAATTCACCCCTCCACTTT.

This rearrangement joins TRBV19 to TRBJ2-1, with 9 bases fitting TRBD2. This CDR3 region has 13 residues. Germline CDR1 is LNHDA and CDR2 is SQIVND (reference sequence). V gave up 6 bases and J gave up 16 bases; unmatched junction bases: 13. The CDR3 DNA sequence: TGTGCCAGTAGCCAGACTAGCGGAGACAAAGAATTCTTC. Translated, it gives CASSQTSGDKEFF. Variable domain in full (rest from reference TRBV19 and TRBJ2-1): DGGITQSPKYLFRKEGQNVTLSCEQNLNHDAMYWYRQDPGQGLRLIYYSQIVNDFQKGDIAEGYSVSREKKESFPLTVTSAQKNPTAFYLCASSQTSGDKEFFGPGTRLTVL.

This clone was seen only a few times. This CDR3 is also generated by other DNA sequences in the sample. V gene TRBV12-3 or TRBV12-4 combines with J gene TRBJ1-5, with D tentatively TRBD1 (5 bases). V lost 3 bases to trimming and J lost 4 bases, with 7 bases between them. There are 13 residues in the CDR3. CDR3 nucleotides: TGTGCCAGCAGTTTCACAGGTAATCAGCCCCAGCATTTT. Encoded protein: CASSFTGNQPQHF.

This chain uses TRBV7-8 with TRBJ1-1; 7 bases line up with TRBD1. The J segment lost 1 base and the V segment lost 5 bases, leaving 7 bases of the junction unmatched. CDR3 length: 15 amino acids. Germline V gene lookup returns CDR1 SGHVS and CDR2 FQNEAQ. CDR3 in DNA: TGTGCCAGCAGCCTAGACAGGGCTACGAACACTGAAGCTTTCTTT. This translates into CASSLDRATNTEAFF. Complete variable domain (other parts from reference TRBV7-8 and TRBJ1-1): GAGVSQSPRYKVAKRGQDVALRCDPISGHVSLFWYQQALGQGPEFLTYFQNEAQLDKSGLPSDRFFAERPEGSVSTLKIQRTQQEDSAVYLCASSLDRATNTEAFFGQGTRLTVV.

The J gene is TRBJ2-3, the V gene TRBV7-2; 7 nucleotides match TRBD2. The CDR3 loop spans 16 amino acids. Germline CDR1 reads SGHTA; CDR2 reads FQGNSA. Germline trimming cut 3 bases from V and 1 base from J; bases unmatched to any gene: 7. In nucleotides, the CDR3 is TGTGCCAGCAGCTTGGCCCGAAGCGGGGGCACAGATACGCAGTATTTT. The encoded protein is CASSLARSGGTDTQYF.

CDR3 region: CASSRGVSYEQYV. Written as DNA, the CDR3 is TGTGCCAGCAGCCGCGGGGTCTCCTACGAGCAGTACGTC. This sequence joins TRBV6-6 and TRBJ2-7; the D gene is possibly TRBD2 (6 bases). The CDR3 extends over 13 amino acids. V dropped 6 bases and J dropped 0 bases, with 9 bases sitting between them. Germline values: CDR1 MNHNY, CDR2 SVGAGI (reference sequence).

This sequence joins TRBV7-9 and TRBJ1-1, with D tentatively TRBD1 (6 bases). This CDR3 comprises 16 residues. The germline CDR1 and CDR2 sequences are SEHNR and FQNEAQ (reference sequence). The ends were cut back, 2 bases at V and 5 bases at J, with 18 bases in the middle. The chain's CDR3 is CASSLLGGEGYTEAFF. CDR3 coding DNA: TGTGCCAGCAGCTTATTAGGGGGAGAAGGGTATACTGAAGCTTTCTTT.

The chain recombines TRBV7-3 with TRBJ1-1, with a possible D match to TRBD1 (5 bases). The germline gives CDR1 SGHTA, CDR2 FQGTGA. The ends were cut back, 7 bases at V and 1 base at J, with 10 bases in the middle. The CDR3 contains 13 residues. CDR3 residues: CASNPTGNTEAFF. For the CDR3, the DNA is TGTGCCAGCAACCCCACAGGGAACACTGAAGCTTTCTTT.